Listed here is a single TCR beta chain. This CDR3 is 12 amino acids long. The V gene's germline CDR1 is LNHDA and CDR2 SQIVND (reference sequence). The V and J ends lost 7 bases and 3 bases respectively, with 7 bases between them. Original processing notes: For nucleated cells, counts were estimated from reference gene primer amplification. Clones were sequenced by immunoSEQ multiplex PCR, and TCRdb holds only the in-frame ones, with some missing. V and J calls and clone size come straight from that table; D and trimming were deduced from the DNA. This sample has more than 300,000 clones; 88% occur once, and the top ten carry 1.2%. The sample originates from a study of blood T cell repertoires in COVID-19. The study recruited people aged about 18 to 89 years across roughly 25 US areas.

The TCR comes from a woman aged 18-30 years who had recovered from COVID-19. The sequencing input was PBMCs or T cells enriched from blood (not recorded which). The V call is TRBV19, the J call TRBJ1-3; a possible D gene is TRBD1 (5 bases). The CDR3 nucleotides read TGTGCCAGTAAGGGGTATGGAAACACCATATATTTT. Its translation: CASKGYGNTIYF.